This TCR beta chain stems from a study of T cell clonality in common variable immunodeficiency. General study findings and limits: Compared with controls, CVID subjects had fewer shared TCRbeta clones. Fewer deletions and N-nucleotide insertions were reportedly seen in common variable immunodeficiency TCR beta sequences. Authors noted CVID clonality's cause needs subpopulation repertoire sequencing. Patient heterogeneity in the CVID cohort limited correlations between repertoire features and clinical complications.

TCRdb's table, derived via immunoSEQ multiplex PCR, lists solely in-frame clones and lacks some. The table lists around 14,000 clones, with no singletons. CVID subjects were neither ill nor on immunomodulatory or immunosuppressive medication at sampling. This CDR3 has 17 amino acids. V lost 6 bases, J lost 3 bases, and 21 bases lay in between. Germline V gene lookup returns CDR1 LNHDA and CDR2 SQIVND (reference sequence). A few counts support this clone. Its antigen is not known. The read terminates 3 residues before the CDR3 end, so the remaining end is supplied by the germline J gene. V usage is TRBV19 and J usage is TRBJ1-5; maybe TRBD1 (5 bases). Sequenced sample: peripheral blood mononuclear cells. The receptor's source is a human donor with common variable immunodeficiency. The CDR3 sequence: CASSHTRQGRVNQPQHF. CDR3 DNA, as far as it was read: TGTGCCAGTAGCCATACCCGTCAGGGAAGAGTCAATCAGCCC.